This TCR beta chain was found in a study of control samples from healthy donors and cancer patients. TCRdb keeps only in-frame clones here, not all; method: immunoSEQ multiplex PCR. The repertoire holds approximately 49,000 clones, about 86% seen once, with roughly 2.8% in the top ten. The clonotype was recovered from a woman aged 45-65 years with lung cancer. The specimen was PBMCs.

This CDR3 reads CASTTGGTEAFF. CDR3 coding DNA: TGTGCCAGCACCACAGGGGGCACTGAAGCTTTCTTT. This chain joins TRBV5-8 and TRBJ1-1; 8 bases align to TRBD1. With V trimmed by 6 bases and J by 4 bases, 2 bases remained unmatched. CDR1 is SGHTS, CDR2 YDEGEE, per germline. The CDR3 sequence is 12 residues long.